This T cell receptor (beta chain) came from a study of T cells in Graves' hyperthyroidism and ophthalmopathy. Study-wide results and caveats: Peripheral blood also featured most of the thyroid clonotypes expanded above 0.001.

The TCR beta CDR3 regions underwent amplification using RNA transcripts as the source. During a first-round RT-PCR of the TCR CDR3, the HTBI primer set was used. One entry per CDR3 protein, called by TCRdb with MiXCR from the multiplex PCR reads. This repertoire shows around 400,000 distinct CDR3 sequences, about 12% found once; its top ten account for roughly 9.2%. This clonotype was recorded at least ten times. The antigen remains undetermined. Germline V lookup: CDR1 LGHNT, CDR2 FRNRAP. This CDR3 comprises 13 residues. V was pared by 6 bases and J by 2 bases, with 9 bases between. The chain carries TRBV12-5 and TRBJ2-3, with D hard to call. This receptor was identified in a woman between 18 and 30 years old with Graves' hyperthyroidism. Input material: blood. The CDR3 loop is CASGLEPTDTQYF. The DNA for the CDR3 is TGTGCTAGTGGACTGGAGCCCACAGATACGCAGTATTTT.